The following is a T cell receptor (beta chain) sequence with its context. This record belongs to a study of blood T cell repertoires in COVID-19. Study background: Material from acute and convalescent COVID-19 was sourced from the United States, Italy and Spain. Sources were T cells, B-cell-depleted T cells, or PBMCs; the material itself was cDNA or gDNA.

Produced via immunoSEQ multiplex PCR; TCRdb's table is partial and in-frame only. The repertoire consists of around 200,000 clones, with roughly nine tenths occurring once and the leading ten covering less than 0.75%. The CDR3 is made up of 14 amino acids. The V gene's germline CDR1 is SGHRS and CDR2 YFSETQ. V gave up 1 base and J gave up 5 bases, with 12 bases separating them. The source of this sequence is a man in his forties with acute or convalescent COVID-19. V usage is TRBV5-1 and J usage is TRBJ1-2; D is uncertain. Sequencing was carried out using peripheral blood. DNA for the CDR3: TGCGCCAGCAGCTTGAATTCGGGGTATTATGGCTACACCTTC. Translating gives CASSLNSGYYGYTF.